The clone carrying this T cell receptor (beta chain) appeared many times. This CDR3 has 16 residues. Trimming cost V 3 bases and J 6 bases, with 18 bases left between them. MiXCR, applied by TCRdb to the RACE reads, yields one record per CDR3 protein. The sample includes about 360,000 distinct CDR3 sequences, nearly 5% of them seen just once. These data come from a study of human T cells and chemical hapten exposure. The overall study: Mostly female, the patients presented with alopecia areata, totalis or universalis.

As to time point: patch test 1, 2 weeks after DPC sensitization. The sample's treatment: therapeutic diphenylcyclopropenone sensitization with weekly scalp DPC. This sequence originates from a woman between 45 and 60 years old with alopecia areata. Some clones in this sample may be carry-over from other donors' samples. The rearrangement uses TRBV12-3 or TRBV12-4 and TRBJ1-5, with a possible D match to TRBD1 (5 bases). This specimen was whole blood, taken in connection with sensitization to the hapten diphenylcyclopropenone (DPC). CDR3: CASSFSEGAGGQPQHF. The CDR3 DNA sequence: TGTGCCAGCAGTTTTAGTGAGGGCGCGGGGGGTCAGCCCCAGCATTTT.